This TCR beta chain was identified during a study of beta chain features in type 1 diabetes. CD45RO/CCR7/CD25/CD127/CD95/CD27 staining was used to isolate CD4+ naive, central memory, regulatory and stem cell-like memory cells by sorting. The ends lost 1 base at V and 6 bases at J; junction bases unmatched: 5. Germline CDR1 reads SGHTA; CDR2 reads FQGNSA. The CDR3 extends over 15 amino acids. A few counts support this clone. What it binds is unknown. Study conclusions and caveats: A pattern of fewer insertions and more deletions at VDJ junctions was seen in type 1 diabetes patients.

Reverse transcription of all isolated RNA meant that expressed TCRB transcripts were sequenced. The repertoire was sequenced with immunoSEQ multiplex PCR; TCRdb's copy has only in-frame clones and lacks some. The sample shows roughly 370,000 clones, approximately 15% of them seen only once. Sequencing used naive CD4+ T cells from blood. The sequence came from a man younger than 40 in good health. This rearrangement joins TRBV7-2 to TRBJ1-5; 8 nucleotides align to TRBD1. The DNA for the CDR3 is TGTGCCAGCAGCTTAGTCGGGACAGGAGGTCAGCCCCAGCATTTT. Translation gives CASSLVGTGGQPQHF.